Each of the 30 T cell receptor beta chains below was sequenced from the same sample in a study of OX40 agonist ivuxolimab in advanced cancers. Here immunoSEQ multiplex PCR was the method, and the copy in TCRdb shows in-frame clones only, minus some. There are 45,000 or so clones in the sample; 88% occur only once, and 15% to 20% lies in the top ten. The sequenced sample was CD4+ or CD8+ T cells sorted from blood, obtained in a trial of the OX40 agonist ivuxolimab. These receptors originate from an adult with an advanced solid tumor such as melanoma, head and neck, liver or kidney cancer.

J is TRBJ2-3 and V is TRBV9; D could derive from TRBD1 or TRBD2 (6 bases each). Trimming cost V 0 bases and J 3 bases, with 14 bases left between them. Germline V gene sequence: CDR1 SGDLS, CDR2 YYNGEE. This CDR3 is built from 16 residues. The chain's CDR3 is CASSVGDIGGTDTQYF. DNA of the CDR3: TGTGCCAGCAGCGTAGGGGACATTGGGGGGACAGATACGCAGTATTTT.

This chain uses TRBV7-9 with TRBJ1-6; no reliable D call. The CDR3 contains 13 residues. Germline-derived CDR1 and CDR2 are SEHNR and FQNEAQ (reference sequence). Trimming left V 4 bases short and J 6 bases short, with 7 bases between. For the CDR3, the DNA is TGTGCCAGCAGCTCCAGACTTAATTCACCCCTCCACTTT. Translated: CASSSRLNSPLHF.

The rearrangement joins TRBV7-2 to TRBJ1-2, with D hard to call. Deletions cut 3 bases from V and 4 bases from J, with 6 bases between. The germline CDR1 and CDR2 sequences are SGHTA and FQGNSA. The CDR3 length is 12 residues. CDR3 DNA sequence: TGTGCCAGCAGCTTCCTGGGCTATGGCTACACCTTC. As protein: CASSFLGYGYTF.

The chain recombines TRBV9 with TRBJ2-5; possible D gene TRBD2, 7 bases. Between the trimmed V and J ends, which lost 0 bases and 4 bases, there was a span of 13 bases. The CDR3 runs to 15 residues. The germline V gene has CDR1 SGDLS and CDR2 YYNGEE. The CDR3 loop is CASSVETGGLETQYF. CDR3 in DNA: TGTGCCAGCAGCGTAGAAACGGGGGGCCTAGAGACCCAGTACTTC. Full variable domain (outside the CDR3, taken from reference TRBV9 and TRBJ2-5): DSGVTQTPKHLITATGQRVTLRCSPRSGDLSVYWYQQSLDQGLQFLIQYYNGEERAKGNILERFSAQQFPDLHSELNLSSLELGDSALYFCASSVETGGLETQYFGPGTRLLVL.

The gene calls are TRBV6-6 and TRBJ1-2, with a possible D match to TRBD1 (6 bases). V dropped 5 bases and J dropped 2 bases, with 15 bases sitting between them. The CDR3 has 15 amino acids. Germline-derived CDR1 and CDR2 are MNHNY and SVGAGI (reference sequence). The CDR3 sequence: CASSPLSGANYGYTF. The DNA for the CDR3 is TGTGCCAGCAGTCCACTGTCGGGGGCAAACTATGGCTACACCTTC.

The gene calls are TRBV13 and TRBJ2-7, with D uncertain. Trimming removed 0 bases from V and 7 bases from J, with 19 bases in between. CDR3 length equals 16 residues. Germline CDR1 reads PRHDT; CDR2 reads FYEKMQ (reference sequence). The CDR3 sequence is CASSLGYLPAMGEQYF. The CDR3 DNA sequence: TGTGCCAGCAGCTTAGGCTACCTTCCCGCGATGGGGGAGCAGTACTTC.

V and J are TRBV4-1 and TRBJ2-7, with D possibly being TRBD1 or TRBD2 (6 bases each). The CDR3 is 18 amino acids. V shed 4 bases and J shed 2 bases, with 24 bases lying between them. Germline loops: CDR1 MGHRA, CDR2 YSYEKL. The CDR3 DNA is TGCGCCAGCAGCCGCGTTGCCCGGGGGCGGGAAAGCGCCTACGAGCAGTACTTC. Its protein product is CASSRVARGRESAYEQYF.

The genes are TRBV7-9 and TRBJ1-5, with 7 positions matching TRBD1. The CDR3 consists of 14 residues. Germline V gives CDR1 SEHNR, CDR2 FQNEAQ (reference sequence). Trimming cost V 5 bases and J 5 bases; bases outside gene matches: 6. The DNA of the CDR3 is TGTGCCAGCAGCCTGACAGGGTCGGATCAGCCCCAGCATTTT. Amino acid sequence: CASSLTGSDQPQHF.

This clone appeared a few times. The CDR3 is CASSFQRGSYNEQFF. As DNA, the CDR3 is TGTGCCAGCAGCTTCCAGCGGGGGTCTTACAATGAGCAGTTCTTC. This chain joins TRBV6-6 and TRBJ2-1; 8 positions agree with TRBD2. There are 15 residues in the CDR3. Germline V CDR1 and CDR2: MNHNY, SVGAGI (reference sequence). V was clipped by 6 bases and J by 4 bases; unmatched bases: 8.

V usage is TRBV11-2 and J usage is TRBJ1-1; D perhaps matches TRBD1 (5 bases). This CDR3 has 14 amino acids. Trimming shortened V by 7 bases and J by 2 bases, and 14 bases separated the two germline ends. The germline V gene has CDR1 SGHAT and CDR2 FQNNGV. CDR3 sequence reads: CASTPRGGNTEAFF. CDR3 sequence (DNA): TGTGCCAGCACCCCTAGGGGAGGAAACACTGAAGCTTTCTTT.

V usage is TRBV7-9 and J usage is TRBJ2-1; D gene uncertain. With 1 base removed from V and 7 bases from J, the gap between germline ends came to 5 bases. CDR1 and CDR2 from the germline V gene are SEHNR and FQNEAQ (reference sequence). The CDR3 totals 12 residues. CDR3 DNA: TGTGCCAGCAGCTTAGGAAGAAATGAGCAGTTCTTC. Its translation: CASSLGRNEQFF. The full variable domain, rest sourced from reference TRBV7-9 and TRBJ2-1, is DTGVSQNPRHKITKRGQNVTFRCDPISEHNRLYWYRQTLGQGPEFLTYFQNEAQLEKSRLLSDRFSAERPKGSFSTLEIQRTEQGDSAMYLCASSLGRNEQFFGPGTRLTVL.

The chain recombines TRBV2 with TRBJ2-3; 13 bases are a match to TRBD2. The CDR3 has 20 residues. V lost 7 bases and J lost 2; bases outside the gene matches: 18. Germline V CDR1 and CDR2: SNHLY, FYNNEI. CDR3 loop: CASIPTFLRLAGGLTDTQYF. Written as DNA, the CDR3 is TGTGCCAGCATCCCGACCTTCCTAAGACTAGCGGGGGGACTCACAGATACGCAGTATTTT.

This chain joins TRBV4-2 and TRBJ2-3; 9 bases are a match to TRBD2. The germline CDR1 and CDR2 sequences are LGHNA and YNFKEQ. The CDR3 spans 18 residues. The V gene end was trimmed by 4 bases and the J gene end by 3 bases; junction bases not matched to a gene: 14. In DNA form, the CDR3 reads TGTGCCAGCAGCCGCTCTCTCGGGGCGGGGGGGTTGACAGATACGCAGTATTTT. Translating gives CASSRSLGAGGLTDTQYF.

This clone appeared a single time. The chain has TRBV28 and TRBJ1-1; D ambiguous. V gave up 8 bases and J gave up 8 bases, with 9 bases separating them. The CDR3 loop spans 10 amino acids. The V gene's germline CDR1 is MDHEN and CDR2 SYDVKM. CDR3: CASGWKEAFF. The CDR3 region has the DNA TGTGCCAGCGGGTGGAAAGAAGCTTTCTTT.

The table lists this clone with a few counts. The chain combines TRBV9 with TRBJ2-2; 7 bases match TRBD1. The CDR3 has 15 residues. Trimming at V came to 3 bases and at J to 5 bases, leaving 7 bases not matched to a gene. CDR1 SGDLS and CDR2 YYNGEE come from the germline V gene. The CDR3 nucleotides are TGTGCCAGCAGCGCCCGACAGGGTTTAACCGGGGAGCTGTTTTTT. Residues: CASSARQGLTGELFF.

This sequence joins TRBV19 and TRBJ1-1; TRBD1 agrees at 7 bases. The CDR3 is 16 amino acids. Trimming cost V 7 bases and J 2 bases; bases outside gene matches: 13. The germline V gene has CDR1 LNHDA and CDR2 SQIVND (reference sequence). The CDR3 nucleotides are TGTGCCAGTACTCCTCGATTGACAGGGATTAACACTGAAGCTTTCTTT. Protein product: CASTPRLTGINTEAFF.

The V and J genes are TRBV19 and TRBJ1-2; perhaps TRBD1 as D (6 bases). CDR1 is LNHDA and CDR2 is SQIVND in the germline V gene (reference sequence). V was trimmed by 5 bases and J by 4 bases, leaving 17 bases between them. The CDR3 totals 15 residues. Written as DNA, the CDR3 is TGTGCCAGTAGTGGGGAATACAGGGTCAGCTATGGCTACACCTTC. Protein product: CASSGEYRVSYGYTF.

The chain uses TRBV7-3 and TRBJ1-1; D gene unclear. CDR1 and CDR2 from the germline V gene are SGHTA and FQGTGA. The CDR3 consists of 14 residues. Trimming shortened V by 1 base and J by 5 bases, and 11 bases separated the two germline ends. CDR3 in amino acids: CASSLSPRGTEAFF. CDR3 DNA sequence: TGTGCCAGCAGCTTAAGTCCGAGAGGAACTGAAGCTTTCTTT.

This chain uses TRBV11-1 with TRBJ1-1; TRBD1 matches 7 bases. Per germline, CDR1 SGHAT and CDR2 FQDESV (reference sequence). With V trimmed by 7 bases and J by 4 bases, 9 bases remained unmatched. The CDR3 runs to 14 residues. The CDR3 protein is CASTPQGQGTEAFF. In DNA form, the CDR3 reads TGTGCCAGCACCCCACAGGGGCAAGGCACTGAAGCTTTCTTT.

The chain is built from TRBV4-3 and TRBJ1-2; D unclear. V was shortened by 6 bases and J by 4 bases, with 12 bases between the two germline ends. Germline loops: CDR1 LGHNA, CDR2 YSLEER. The CDR3 extends over 13 amino acids. As DNA, the CDR3 is TGCGCCAGCAGTCCGCGGGGTGGCTATGGCTACACCTTC. This encodes CASSPRGGYGYTF.

The CDR3 DNA follows: TGCAGCGTTGAGGGGGCTTATGAAAAACTGTTTTTT. This translates into CSVEGAYEKLFF. This sequence joins TRBV29-1 and TRBJ1-4, with TRBD1 as a possible D gene (6 bases). CDR3 length equals 12 residues. CDR1 is SQVTM, CDR2 ANQGSEA, per germline. With 3 bases removed from V and 6 bases from J, the gap between germline ends came to 8 bases.

This rearrangement joins TRBV4-2 to TRBJ2-2, with a weak D call TRBD2 (5 bases). Germline V gene lookup returns CDR1 LGHNA and CDR2 YNFKEQ. This CDR3 is built from 16 residues. The ends were cut back, 0 bases at V and 0 bases at J, with 8 bases in the middle. CDR3 region: CASSQDLAPNTGELFF. Here the CDR3 DNA reads TGTGCCAGCAGCCAAGATTTAGCGCCGAACACCGGGGAGCTGTTTTTT.

The CDR3 sequence is CASRFGTQGHTF. CDR3 sequence (DNA): TGTGCAAGTCGCTTCGGGACCCAGGGTCACACCTTC. The gene calls are TRBV12-2 and TRBJ1-2. TRBV12-2 is listed as a pseudogene. This CDR3 is built from 12 residues.

The chain joins TRBV5-1 to TRBJ2-1, with 8 bases fitting TRBD2. This CDR3 has 18 amino acids. Germline V gene lookup returns CDR1 SGHRS and CDR2 YFSETQ. The junction had 10 bases not matched to a gene; V was cut back by 0 bases and J by 2 bases. Here the CDR3 reads CASSLDALARGAYNEQFF. CDR3 sequence (DNA): TGCGCCAGCAGCTTGGATGCCCTCGCGCGGGGGGCCTACAATGAGCAGTTCTTC.

This clone has only one observation. The rearrangement uses TRBV28 and TRBJ2-3; TRBD2 might be the D (7 bases). The germline V and J ends were trimmed by 3 bases and 2 bases, with 15 bases remaining between them. The CDR3 is 16 residues long. In germline, CDR1 is MDHEN, CDR2 SYDVKM. CDR3 nucleotides: TGTGCCAGCAGTTTGGGCCCAGGGGACTACACAGATACGCAGTATTTT. Translated: CASSLGPGDYTDTQYF.

This sequence joins TRBV10-3 and TRBJ2-5, with TRBD2 as a possible D gene (6 bases). V lost 8 bases, J lost 5 bases, and 12 bases lay in between. CDR1 is ENHRY and CDR2 is SYGVKD in the germline V gene. The CDR3 runs to 12 residues. The CDR3 region is CAIQGLKETQYF. The CDR3 region has the DNA TGTGCCATCCAGGGACTTAAGGAGACCCAGTACTTC.

This chain joins TRBV9 and TRBJ2-7; a weak D match, TRBD2 (6 bases). The CDR3 sequence is 13 residues long. With 0 bases removed from V and 7 bases from J, the gap between germline ends came to 11 bases. Germline V gives CDR1 SGDLS, CDR2 YYNGEE. The DNA for the CDR3 is TGTGCCAGCAGCGTAGCTGGAGGGATGGAGCAGTACTTC. Translating it yields CASSVAGGMEQYF.

This chain links TRBV2 with TRBJ1-1; TRBD1 matches 7 bases. There are 17 residues in the CDR3. With V trimmed by 1 base and J by 3 bases, 11 bases remained unmatched. In germline, CDR1 is SNHLY, CDR2 FYNNEI. CDR3 bases: TGTGCCAGCAGTGAAGTCCTCTTACAGGGGATGGACACTGAAGCTTTCTTT. The encoded protein is CASSEVLLQGMDTEAFF.

The rearrangement links TRBV5-1 to TRBJ2-3, with D tentatively TRBD2 (6 bases). The germline V gene encodes CDR1 SGHRS and CDR2 YFSETQ. The V gene lost 1 base and the J gene lost 0 bases, with 9 bases spanning the gap. CDR3 size: 15 residues. The CDR3 DNA sequence: TGCGCCAGCAGCTTGAATCGGGGGAGCACAGATACGCAGTATTTT. Protein: CASSLNRGSTDTQYF.

The V gene is TRBV6-1, the J gene TRBJ2-4, with 11 bases that match TRBD1. This CDR3 region has 15 residues. Germline loops: CDR1 MNHNS, CDR2 SASEGT. V shed 4 bases, J shed 6 bases, and the junction held 5 bases outside the gene matches. The CDR3 protein is CASSGGQGASNIQYF. The CDR3 coding sequence is TGTGCCAGCAGTGGCGGACAGGGGGCCTCAAACATTCAGTACTTC.